Presented here are 12 T cell receptor beta chains from one specimen sequenced in a study of spatial heterogeneity in lung cancer. TCRdb reprocessed the 5' RACE reads via MiXCR and lists one record per CDR3 protein. The sample shows fewer than 150,000 distinct CDR3 sequences, approximately 10% of them seen only once. Time point noted: blood at routine non-recurrence follow-up after resection. The material sequenced was PBMCs, taken at follow-up. The source is a female donor with early-stage non-small cell lung cancer.

This clonotype was detected ten times or more. One end of the junction varies from germline; a read error may be responsible. The chain has TRBV7-8 and TRBJ2-1; D is perhaps TRBD2 (5 bases). The germline V gene has CDR1 SGHVS and CDR2 FQNEAQ. The CDR3 is 14 amino acids. The CDR3 bases are TGTGCCAGCAGCTTAGCGGTTGGAACTAGATCCAAGGTCTTC. Translated, it gives CASSLAVGTRSKVF.

The V gene is TRBV21-1, the J gene TRBJ2-1; the tabulated D call, TRBD2, remains unverified against the DNA. TRBV21-1 is given as a pseudogene. The CDR3 is 16 residues long. CDR3 in DNA: TGTGCCAGCAGCAAAGGGTACGAAGCGGGAGGCAATGAGCAGTTCTTC. Its translation: CASSKGYEAGGNEQFF.

This clonotype has a handful of counts. The gene calls are TRBV5-1 and TRBJ1-5; 7 positions agree with TRBD1. CDR1 and CDR2 from the germline V gene are SGHRS and YFSETQ. The length of the CDR3 is 15 residues. After removal of 4 bases from V and 2 bases from J, the junction contained 6 bases not matched to a gene. The CDR3 sequence is CASSNGDRGNQPQHF. The CDR3 nucleotides read TGCGCCAGCAGCAACGGGGACAGAGGCAATCAGCCCCAGCATTTT.

V and J are TRBV11-2 and TRBJ2-2, with a possible D match to TRBD2 (6 bases). V was cut by 2 bases and J by 5 bases, with 18 bases left in between. The CDR3 extends over 17 amino acids. Germline V gene lookup returns CDR1 SGHAT and CDR2 FQNNGV. CDR3 in DNA: TGTGCCAGCAGCTTATACGGGTTTGCAGGGAGGACCGGGGAGCTGTTTTTT. Protein: CASSLYGFAGRTGELFF.

This clonotype has a count of ten or more. The V gene is TRBV7-3, the J gene TRBJ1-1; TRBD1 aligns across 7 bases. The CDR3 covers 14 residues. The V segment lost 5 bases and the J segment 3 bases; nucleotides outside the gene matches: 6. The germline V gene encodes CDR1 SGHTA and CDR2 FQGTGA. CDR3 nucleotides: TGTGCCAGCAGCCATCAGGGGGGCGACACTGAAGCTTTCTTT. Its translation is CASSHQGGDTEAFF.

The chain employs TRBV11-2 and TRBJ2-6; TRBD2 matches at 7 bases. Per the germline V gene, CDR1 is SGHAT and CDR2 is FQNNGV. The CDR3 sequence is 20 residues long. V gave up 0 bases and J gave up 0 bases; unmatched junction bases: 11. CDR3 in DNA: TGTGCCAGCAGCTTAGATCTCGGCGGGGGACCCTACTCTGGGGCCAACGTCCTGACTTTC. This translates into CASSLDLGGGPYSGANVLTF.

This clonotype came up a few times. J is TRBJ2-7 and V is TRBV6-6; 9 bases match TRBD2. The length of the CDR3 is 16 residues. Unmatched junction bases numbered 6, after V lost 0 bases and J lost 3 bases. Germline V gene lookup returns CDR1 MNHNY and CDR2 SVGAGI (reference sequence). In DNA form, the CDR3 reads TGTGCCAGCAGTTACTCGGGGCTAGCGGGATTCTACGAGCAGTACTTC. Its translation: CASSYSGLAGFYEQYF.

Only a few counts were recorded for this clonotype. The chain has TRBV5-1 and TRBJ2-5; no clear D gene. The germline V gene encodes CDR1 SGHRS and CDR2 YFSETQ. This CDR3 region has 13 residues. Trimming pared 1 base from V and 3 bases from J, leaving 7 bases between. The CDR3 DNA reads as TGCGCCAGCAGCTTGTCCTCGGAAGAGACCCAGTACTTC. This sequence encodes CASSLSSEETQYF.

This clonotype was counted a few times. V is TRBV24-1 and J is TRBJ2-3; 10 nucleotides line up with TRBD2. This CDR3 has 16 amino acids. Germline-derived CDR1 and CDR2 are KGHDR and SFDVKD. The ends lost 1 base at V and 7 bases at J; junction bases unmatched: 7. The CDR3 DNA reads TGTGCCACCAGTGATTTTGCTAGCGGGAGTAGTAATACGCAGTATTTT. Protein product: CATSDFASGSSNTQYF.

This clonotype was detected only a few times. V is TRBV11-2 and J is TRBJ2-2; TRBD2 matches at 8 bases. V shed 1 base, J shed 5 bases, and the junction held 6 bases outside the gene matches. The CDR3 is made up of 16 amino acids. CDR1 is SGHAT and CDR2 is FQNNGV in the germline V gene. The CDR3 reads CASSLAGTRGTGELFF. The CDR3 nucleotides are TGTGCCAGCAGCTTAGCGGGGACTAGAGGGACCGGGGAGCTGTTTTTT.

The rearrangement links TRBV28 to TRBJ2-7, with D unclear. The germline V and J ends were trimmed by 7 bases and 5 bases, with 15 bases remaining between them. Germline assignment: CDR1 MDHEN and CDR2 SYDVKM. The CDR3 is 13 residues long. This chain's CDR3 is CASTSGRPNEQYF. The CDR3 DNA sequence: TGTGCCAGCACCTCTGGACGCCCCAACGAGCAGTACTTC.

This clonotype was picked up many times. The genes are TRBV7-9 and TRBJ2-1, with D uncertain. The CDR3 contains 10 residues. Germline assignment: CDR1 SEHNR and CDR2 FQNEAQ (reference sequence). Between the trimmed V and J ends, which lost 3 bases and 10 bases, there was a span of 4 bases. CDR3 amino acids: CASSFREQFF. The CDR3 bases are TGTGCCAGCAGCTTCCGGGAGCAGTTCTTC. The entire variable domain, with the rest obtained from reference TRBV7-9 and TRBJ2-1, is as follows: DTGVSQNPRHKITKRGQNVTFRCDPISEHNRLYWYRQTLGQGPEFLTYFQNEAQLEKSRLLSDRFSAERPKGSFSTLEIQRTEQGDSAMYLCASSFREQFFGPGTRLTVL.